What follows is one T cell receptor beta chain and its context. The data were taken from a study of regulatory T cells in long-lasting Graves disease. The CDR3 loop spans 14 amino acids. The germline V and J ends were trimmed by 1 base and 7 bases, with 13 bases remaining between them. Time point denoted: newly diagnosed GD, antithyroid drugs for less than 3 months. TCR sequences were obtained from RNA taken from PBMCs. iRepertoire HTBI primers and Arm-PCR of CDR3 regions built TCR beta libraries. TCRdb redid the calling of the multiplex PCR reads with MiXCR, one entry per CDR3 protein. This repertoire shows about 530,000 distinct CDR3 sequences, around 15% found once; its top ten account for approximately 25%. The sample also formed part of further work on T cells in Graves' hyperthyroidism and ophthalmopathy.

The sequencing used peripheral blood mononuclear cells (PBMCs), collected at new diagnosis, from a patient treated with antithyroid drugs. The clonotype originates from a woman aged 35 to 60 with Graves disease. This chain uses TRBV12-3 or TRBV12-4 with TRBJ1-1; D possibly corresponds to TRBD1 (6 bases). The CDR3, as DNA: TGTGCCAGCAGTTTAGGACAGGTCTTGGGTGAAGCTTTCTTT. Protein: CASSLGQVLGEAFF.